The next 11 T cell receptor beta chains were all read from a single sample in a study of PD-1 blockade in classical Hodgkin lymphoma (dated by TCRdb to about 2020). The receptor library was made with the immunoSEQ multiplex PCR assay. TCRdb took this table from immuneACCESS and kept in-frame rearrangements with V and J called. Such tables lack part of the clones; where checked against another copy, unresolved V genes explain under half of the gap, and the rest is unexplained. The sample data list almost 95,000 clones, and approximately 86% of these were observed just once. Clones ranked in the top ten supply over 15% of the sample. What the time point label conveys for this sample: cycle 4 day 1 (C4D1), after about 6 weeks of nivolumab. Every trial patient had relapsed following autologous stem cell transplantation, and prior brentuximab vedotin exposure was what differed among cohorts A, B and C.

Here the sequenced sample was peripheral blood mononuclear cells (PBMCs), taken before the fourth cycle of nivolumab. Receptors were obtained from a human donor with classical Hodgkin lymphoma.

The chain is built from TRBV7-2 and TRBJ2-2; TRBD2 agrees at 7 bases. This CDR3 has 17 amino acids. Germline values: CDR1 SGHTA, CDR2 FQGNSA. The ends lost 2 bases at V and 7 bases at J; junction bases unmatched: 13. CDR3 sequence (DNA): TGTGCCAGCAGCTTATTAAATAGCGGAGCGGGGAGCGGGGAGCTGTTTTTT. It is translated as CASSLLNSGAGSGELFF.

The chain is built from TRBV10-2 and TRBJ2-1; no reliable D call. Trimming stripped 4 bases from V and 7 bases from J, with 11 bases between. Germline-derived CDR1 and CDR2 are WSHSY and SAAADI. CDR3 length equals 13 residues. In DNA, the CDR3 is TGCGCCAGCAGTGTCAACCGAGTTAATGAGCAGTTCTTC. This gives the protein CASSVNRVNEQFF.

The J gene is TRBJ2-7, the V gene TRBV7-9; 14 nucleotides line up with TRBD2. The CDR3 contains 15 residues. After removal of 4 bases from V and 7 bases from J, the junction contained 6 bases not matched to a gene. Germline lookup yields CDR1 SEHNR and CDR2 FQNEAQ (reference sequence). CDR3 sequence: CASSWGLAGAREQYF. In DNA form, the CDR3 reads TGTGCCAGCAGCTGGGGACTAGCGGGAGCTCGGGAGCAGTACTTC.

This clone has just one count. The chain recombines TRBV7-2 with TRBJ2-3; D remains ambiguous. CDR3 length: 16 residues. The V gene's germline CDR1 is SGHTA and CDR2 FQGNSA. Trimming took off 3 bases at V and 1 base at J, with 14 bases between the two ends. The CDR3 loop reads CASSFFSRTGTDTQYF. In nucleotides, the CDR3 is TGTGCCAGCAGCTTTTTCAGCAGGACCGGCACAGATACGCAGTATTTT.

This chain connects TRBV6-1 to TRBJ1-1; D unresolved. The germline V gene encodes CDR1 MNHNS and CDR2 SASEGT. The V end lost 6 bases, the J end lost 5 bases, and 7 bases lay between the germline ends. This CDR3 has 11 residues. The CDR3 loop is CASRSWTEAFF. The CDR3 DNA reads TGTGCCAGCAGGTCATGGACTGAAGCTTTCTTT.

The CDR3 protein is CASRDASREKLFF. CDR3 nucleotide sequence: TGTGCCAGCCGGGACGCCTCCCGTGAAAAACTGTTTTTT. This rearrangement joins TRBV25-1 to TRBJ1-4; D is perhaps TRBD1 (5 bases). Trimming pared 8 bases from V and 7 bases from J, leaving 14 bases between. Germline V gives CDR1 MGHDK, CDR2 SYGVNS. This CDR3 has 13 amino acids.

The V call is TRBV27, the J call TRBJ1-1; D is possibly TRBD1 (5 bases). The CDR3 extends over 13 amino acids. Germline lookup yields CDR1 MNHEY and CDR2 SMNVEV (reference sequence). Trimming pared 6 bases from V and 1 base from J, leaving 9 bases between. This CDR3 reads CASRLGRNTEAFF. DNA of the CDR3: TGTGCCAGCAGACTGGGACGGAACACTGAAGCTTTCTTT.

This clone has a handful of counts. The chain combines TRBV25-1 with TRBJ2-7; D possibly corresponds to TRBD1 (5 bases). V lost 3 bases and J lost 7, with 19 bases in between. The CDR3 length is 15 residues. CDR1 is MGHDK and CDR2 is SYGVNS in the germline V gene. The CDR3 spells CASSDYGQRPREQYF. CDR3 in DNA: TGTGCCAGCAGTGACTATGGACAACGGCCCAGAGAGCAGTACTTC.

This chain links TRBV6-6 with TRBJ2-5, with TRBD2 identical over 11 bases. This CDR3 has 14 residues. Germline CDR1 and CDR2: MNHNY and SVGAGI (reference sequence). The J segment lost 5 bases and the V segment lost 4 bases, leaving 3 bases of the junction unmatched. The CDR3 DNA reads as TGTGCCAGCAGTTTGAGGACTAGCGGGGAGACCCAGTACTTC. Translated: CASSLRTSGETQYF.

The chain joins TRBV2 to TRBJ1-1; 10 bases are a match to TRBD1. The germline CDR1 and CDR2 sequences are SNHLY and FYNNEI. With V trimmed by 5 bases and J by 3 bases, 12 bases remained unmatched. The CDR3 covers 17 residues. CDR3 sequence reads: CASSLQPPGQGYTEAFF. Here the CDR3 DNA reads TGTGCCAGCAGTCTGCAGCCCCCGGGACAGGGGTACACTGAAGCTTTCTTT.

The chain employs TRBV10-3 and TRBJ2-5, with 9 bases identical to TRBD1. Germline V gene data show CDR1 as ENHRY and CDR2 as SYGVKD. This CDR3 has 15 residues. V shed 7 bases, J shed 4 bases, and the junction held 10 bases outside the gene matches. The CDR3 bases are TGTGCCATCAAGATGTCCGGACAGGGGTCAGAGACCCAGTACTTC. It translates to CAIKMSGQGSETQYF.